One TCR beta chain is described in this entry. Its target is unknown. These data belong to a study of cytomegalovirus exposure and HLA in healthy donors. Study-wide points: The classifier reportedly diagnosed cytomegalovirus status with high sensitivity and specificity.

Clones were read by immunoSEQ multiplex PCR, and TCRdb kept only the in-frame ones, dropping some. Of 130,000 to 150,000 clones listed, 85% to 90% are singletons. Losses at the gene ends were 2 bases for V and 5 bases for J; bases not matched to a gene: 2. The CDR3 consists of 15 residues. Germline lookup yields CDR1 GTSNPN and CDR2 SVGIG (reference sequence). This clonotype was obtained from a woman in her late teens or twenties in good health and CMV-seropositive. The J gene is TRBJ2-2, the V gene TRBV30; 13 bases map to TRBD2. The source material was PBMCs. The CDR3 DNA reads TGTGCCTGGAGTCGACTAGCGGGAGGAACCGGGGAGCTGTTTTTT. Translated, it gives CAWSRLAGGTGELFF.